Each of the 16 T cell receptor beta chains below was sequenced from the same sample in a study of CD4 T cells in relation to SARS-CoV-2 and coronaviruses. Before the COVID-19 pandemic, during about 2011-2019, CD4+ T cells were taken from unexposed donors. CD4+ T cells were isolated from the cells after about nine days of culture. Clones were sequenced by immunoSEQ multiplex PCR, and TCRdb holds only the in-frame ones, with some missing. Among roughly 12,000 clones listed, around 73% were seen once. No antigen has been identified for these receptors. Sequencing input: CD4+ T cells from PBMCs, cultured in vitro. These receptors all stem from a human donor in good health.

The CDR3 loop is CASSSGGLAGYEQYF. The CDR3 nucleotides are TGCGCCAGCAGCTCAGGGGGACTAGCAGGTTACGAGCAGTACTTC. The genes are TRBV5-1 and TRBJ2-7, with 9 bases identical to TRBD2. The ends lost 3 bases at V and 4 bases at J; junction bases unmatched: 8. This CDR3 has 15 residues. Germline V gene lookup returns CDR1 SGHRS and CDR2 YFSETQ. Complete variable domain (other parts from reference TRBV5-1 and TRBJ2-7): KAGVTQTPRYLIKTRGQQVTLSCSPISGHRSVSWYQQTPGQGLQFLFEYFSETQRNKGNFPGRFSGRQFSNSRSEMNVSTLELGDSALYLCASSSGGLAGYEQYFGPGTRLTVT.

This clone was found a few times. The chain is built from TRBV19 and TRBJ1-1, with D perhaps matching TRBD1 (5 bases). The ends were cut back, 4 bases at V and 11 bases at J, with 23 bases in the middle. The CDR3 covers 15 residues. CDR1 and CDR2 from the germline V gene are LNHDA and SQIVND (reference sequence). Here the CDR3 reads CASSRWAREGQGAFF. The CDR3 DNA is TGTGCCAGTAGTAGATGGGCCCGGGAGGGGCAGGGTGCTTTCTTT. The full variable domain, rest sourced from reference TRBV19 and TRBJ1-1, is DGGITQSPKYLFRKEGQNVTLSCEQNLNHDAMYWYRQDPGQGLRLIYYSQIVNDFQKGDIAEGYSVSREKKESFPLTVTSAQKNPTAFYLCASSRWAREGQGAFFGQGTRLTVV.

The V gene is TRBV9, the J gene TRBJ1-2; D remains unclear. The germline V gene encodes CDR1 SGDLS and CDR2 YYNGEE. V was shortened by 4 bases and J by 2 bases, with 9 bases between the two germline ends. CDR3 length: 13 amino acids. CDR3 DNA sequence: TGTGCCAGCAGCCCCCCAACAAACTATGGCTACACCTTC. It specifies CASSPPTNYGYTF.

V gene TRBV6-6 combines with J gene TRBJ1-4; D is unresolved. The CDR3 extends over 13 amino acids. V was shortened by 8 bases and J by 0 bases, with 7 bases between the two germline ends. The germline CDR1 and CDR2 sequences are MNHNY and SVGAGI (reference sequence). The CDR3 sequence: CASGRSTNEKLFF. The CDR3 bases are TGTGCCAGCGGTCGATCAACTAATGAAAAACTGTTTTTT.

The V call is TRBV7-9, the J call TRBJ1-4; D may be TRBD1 (5 bases). V was shortened by 6 bases and J by 7 bases, with 15 bases between the two germline ends. Germline V CDR1 and CDR2: SEHNR, FQNEAQ (reference sequence). This CDR3 spans 14 amino acids. The CDR3 spells CASRAGLYGEKLFF. The DNA for the CDR3 is TGTGCCAGCAGAGCAGGGTTGTACGGTGAAAAACTGTTTTTT.

Here the CDR3 DNA reads TGTGCCAGCAGCAAAGACCAGGGGGGTCAGCCCCAGCATTTT. This translates into CASSKDQGGQPQHF. The V and J genes are TRBV21-1 and TRBJ1-5; the D call in the table, TRBD1, was not verified against the DNA. TRBV21-1 is flagged as a pseudogene. The CDR3 covers 14 residues.

The rearrangement uses TRBV12-1 and TRBJ1-2; the table's TRBD1 call for D was not verified on the DNA. TRBV12-1 has pseudogene status. The CDR3 consists of 14 residues. The CDR3 DNA follows: TGTGCCAGCAGCCCGACAGGGGAAAACTATGGCTACACCTTC. The encoded protein is CASSPTGENYGYTF.

The genes are TRBV12-3 or TRBV12-4 and TRBJ2-2, with TRBD1 as a possible D gene (6 bases). There are 13 residues in the CDR3. Between the trimmed V and J ends, which lost 11 bases and 2 bases, there was a span of 12 bases. The CDR3 sequence: CAVQGQNTGELFF. The CDR3 DNA follows: TGTGCCGTGCAGGGGCAAAACACCGGGGAGCTGTTTTTT.

A single count supports this clone. V and J are TRBV27 and TRBJ2-1; weak D call: TRBD2 (6 bases). Germline lookup yields CDR1 MNHEY and CDR2 SMNVEV (reference sequence). With 6 bases removed from V and 4 bases from J, the gap between germline ends came to 25 bases. The length of the CDR3 is 18 residues. This CDR3 reads CASSLEGRGGPLYNEQFF. The CDR3 bases are TGTGCCAGCAGCCTAGAGGGGCGGGGAGGCCCTCTTTACAATGAGCAGTTCTTC.

Comments on this clone: At one end the junction does not follow the germline gene, possibly because of a read error. In the same sample, other DNA sequences code for this CDR3. The rearrangement links TRBV27 to TRBJ1-2; D might be TRBD1 (5 bases). This CDR3 has 14 residues. CDR1 MNHEY and CDR2 SMNVEV come from the germline V gene (reference sequence). The chain's CDR3 is CASSRSGTAYGYTF. The DNA for the CDR3 is TGTGCCAGCAGTCGCTCGGGGACTGCATATGGCTACACCTTT.

The chain links TRBV5-4 to TRBJ1-3; D is unclear. This CDR3 is built from 14 residues. Between the trimmed V and J ends, which lost 2 bases and 0 bases, there was a span of 6 bases. From germline, CDR1 is SGHNT and CDR2 YYREEE (reference sequence). The DNA for the CDR3 is TGTGCCAGCAGCTTAGGGCGCTCTGGAAACACCATATATTTT. Its translation: CASSLGRSGNTIYF.

This rearrangement joins TRBV6-6 to TRBJ2-7; TRBD2 matches at 9 bases. Per germline, CDR1 MNHNY and CDR2 SVGAGI (reference sequence). The ends lost 6 bases at V and 5 bases at J; junction bases unmatched: 11. The CDR3 has 15 amino acids. CDR3 sequence reads: CASRNSGGLLDEQYF. Written as DNA, the CDR3 is TGTGCCAGCAGAAATAGCGGGGGCCTCCTGGACGAGCAGTACTTC.

The chain has TRBV18 and TRBJ1-5, with D possibly being TRBD1 (6 bases). From germline, CDR1 is KGHSH and CDR2 LQKENI. This CDR3 comprises 15 residues. Trimming shortened V by 2 bases and J by 5 bases, and 13 bases separated the two germline ends. The CDR3 bases are TGTGCCAGCTCACCAAGGGAGGCAGGGGATCAGCCCCAGCATTTT. It yields the protein CASSPREAGDQPQHF.

This rearrangement joins TRBV4-3 to TRBJ1-6, with D possibly being TRBD1 (5 bases). The CDR3 is 16 amino acids. Trimming removed 0 bases from V and 6 bases from J, with 12 bases in between. The germline V gene encodes CDR1 LGHNA and CDR2 YSLEER. The CDR3 loop is CASSQDMAGTNSPLHF. CDR3 DNA sequence: TGCGCCAGCAGCCAAGATATGGCAGGGACTAATTCACCCCTCCACTTT.

V and J are TRBV4-1 and TRBJ2-1, with TRBD1 as a possible D gene (5 bases). This CDR3 is 16 amino acids long. The germline gives CDR1 MGHRA, CDR2 YSYEKL. V shed 0 bases and J shed 6 bases, with 15 bases lying between them. The CDR3 region is CASSQDWQGFLNEQFF. Written as DNA, the CDR3 is TGCGCCAGCAGCCAAGATTGGCAGGGCTTCCTCAATGAGCAGTTCTTC.

V usage is TRBV7-3 and J usage is TRBJ2-7, with TRBD1 matching over 8 bases. The V gene end was trimmed by 4 bases and the J gene end by 2 bases; junction bases not matched to a gene: 10. Germline assignment: CDR1 SGHTA and CDR2 FQGTGA. This CDR3 has 16 amino acids. CDR3: CASSSQSRDRPYEQYF. CDR3 sequence (DNA): TGTGCCAGCAGCTCCCAAAGCCGGGACAGGCCCTACGAGCAGTACTTC.